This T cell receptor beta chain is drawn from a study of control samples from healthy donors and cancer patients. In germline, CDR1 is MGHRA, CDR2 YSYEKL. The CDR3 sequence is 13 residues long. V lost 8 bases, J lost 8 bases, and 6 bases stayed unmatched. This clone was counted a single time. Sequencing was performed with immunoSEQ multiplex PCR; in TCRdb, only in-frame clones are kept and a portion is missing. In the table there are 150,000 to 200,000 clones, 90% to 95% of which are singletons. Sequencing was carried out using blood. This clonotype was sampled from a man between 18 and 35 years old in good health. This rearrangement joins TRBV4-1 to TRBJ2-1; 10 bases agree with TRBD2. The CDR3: CASQRGGLDEQFF. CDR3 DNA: TGCGCCAGCCAGCGGGGGGGCCTCGATGAGCAGTTCTTC.